The 8 T cell receptor beta chains given below trace back to one sample, sequenced in a study of T-cell memory formation after mild COVID-19. TCRdb re-derived calls from the 5' RACE reads in MiXCR, one entry per CDR3 protein. The sample lists 200,000 to 250,000 distinct CDR3 sequences; around a tenth were seen once. What was sequenced was PBMCs or a T cell subset sorted from them (not recorded which). The receptors derive from a young man who had mild COVID-19 (a few samples of this study predate the infection). Cell type and time point are not known.

The chain is built from TRBV4-3 and TRBJ2-3; 8 bases are a match to TRBD2. Germline V CDR1 and CDR2: LGHNA, YSLEER. This CDR3 contains 15 residues. J lost 7 bases, V lost 0 bases, and 6 bases had no gene match. CDR3 bases: TGCGCCAGCAGCCAAGAATACGAGCGGGGGCATACGCAGTATTTT. Residues: CASSQEYERGHTQYF.

This clonotype has ten or more counts. The chain links TRBV4-3 to TRBJ2-2, with D unclear. V lost 0 bases, J lost 6 bases, and 11 bases lay in between. The CDR3 extends over 15 amino acids. Germline CDR1 and CDR2: LGHNA and YSLEER. As DNA, the CDR3 is TGCGCCAGCAGCCAAGAATCTCCGCAGGCCGGGGAGCTGTTTTTT. The encoded protein is CASSQESPQAGELFF.

The chain carries TRBV2 and TRBJ1-5; 10 bases map to TRBD1. The CDR3 covers 14 residues. Trimming took 7 bases from V and 6 from J; bases not matched to a gene: 6. CDR1 is SNHLY and CDR2 is FYNNEI in the germline V gene. CDR3: CASTFDRGPQPQHF. CDR3 sequence (DNA): TGTGCCAGCACCTTTGACAGGGGGCCTCAGCCCCAGCATTTT.

This clonotype has just a few counts. This sequence joins TRBV3-1 and TRBJ2-2, with 9 bases lining up with TRBD2. Per germline, CDR1 LGHDT and CDR2 YNNKEL (reference sequence). The CDR3 totals 16 residues. J gave up 1 base and V 5 bases, and 5 bases lay outside the gene matches. CDR3 nucleotide sequence: TGTGCCAGCAGCTACAGTAGCGGGGGGAACACCGGGGAGCTGTTTTTT. Amino acids: CASSYSSGGNTGELFF.

The CDR3 region is CASSRTGGKQFF. DNA for the CDR3: TGCGCCAGCAGCCGAACAGGGGGCAAGCAGTTCTTC. This chain links TRBV4-1 with TRBJ2-1, with TRBD1 matching over 9 bases. V was pared by 4 bases and J by 11 bases, with 3 bases of the junction left unmatched. The germline CDR1 and CDR2 sequences are MGHRA and YSYEKL. There are 12 residues in the CDR3.

The J gene is TRBJ1-6, the V gene TRBV20-1; no clear D. The CDR3 runs 15 residues. CDR1 and CDR2 (germline): DFQATT, SNEGSKA (reference sequence). Trimming left V 0 bases short and J 10 bases short, with 16 bases between. CDR3 nucleotide sequence: TGCAGTGCTAGAGATCTGGGTGGGTCTGGCTCACCCCTCCACTTT. This sequence encodes CSARDLGGSGSPLHF.

This clonotype occurred many times. This sequence joins TRBV4-1 and TRBJ2-3; TRBD2 agrees at 13 bases. The CDR3 consists of 18 residues. V trimming: 1 base; J trimming: 2 bases; junction bases outside the gene matches: 6. CDR1 is MGHRA, CDR2 YSYEKL, per germline. CDR3 bases: TGCGCCAGCAGCCAAGGGGCCGGGACTAGCGGGGTCACAGATACGCAGTATTTT. This translates into CASSQGAGTSGVTDTQYF.

The chain uses TRBV5-1 and TRBJ1-1; no definite D call. The length of the CDR3 is 13 residues. V lost 5 bases and J 1 base, leaving 9 bases between the germline ends. Germline-derived CDR1 and CDR2 are SGHRS and YFSETQ. The CDR3 DNA reads TGCGCCAGCAGTGAGGGCCAGAACACTGAAGCTTTCTTT. As protein: CASSEGQNTEAFF.